The rows below give T cell receptor beta chains drawn from one sample of a study of T cells after yellow fever vaccination. Each CDR3 protein gets one entry after TCRdb re-called the 5' RACE reads with MiXCR. The table records a few hundred thousand distinct CDR3 sequences, roughly 5.6% of them present only once. This specimen was CD4+ T cells sorted from PBMCs, taken on the day of the yellow fever booster vaccination. The receptor set was obtained from a man younger than 35 who received the YFV17D yellow fever vaccine. The CDR3 runs from the conserved cysteine through the conserved F or W. Each record gives: J gene, D gene, V gene, clone size, CDR3 DNA, CDR3 protein. D genes are given only for firm matches. Size tells how often a clone was seen (once, few, many) or the class of an expanded clone, and some rows leave it out.

TRBJ1-2	NA	TRBV5-1	NA	TGCGCCAGCAGCCCGTCAAGAAGCTATGGCTACACCTTC	CASSPSRSYGYTF
TRBJ2-1	TRBD2	TRBV12-3/TRBV12-4	many	TGTGCCAGCAGTTTAACCCTACTAGCGGGGGGGAGGGATGAGCAGTTCTTC	CASSLTLLAGGRDEQFF
TRBJ2-1	TRBD2	TRBV2	NA	TGTGCCAGCAGTGGGGGACTAGCGGGAGGGGAGCAGTTCTTC	CASSGGLAGGEQFF
TRBJ2-7	TRBD2	TRBV12-3/TRBV12-4	few	TGTGCCAGCAGGGCGGTGGGGGGGATCGAGCAGTACTTC	CASRAVGGIEQYF
TRBJ1-2	NA	TRBV5-1	NA	TGCGCCAGCAGCTTGGTGGTTGGAAGGGATGGCTACACCTTC	CASSLVVGRDGYTF
TRBJ1-5	TRBD1	TRBV28	NA	TGTGCCAGCAGTTTTGAGGGACAGGGGGCGTTCAATCAGCCCCAGCATTTT	CASSFEGQGAFNQPQHF
TRBJ1-2	NA	TRBV4-3	NA	TGCGCCAGCAGCCAAGATATGGGCTATGGCTACACCTTC	CASSQDMGYGYTF
TRBJ2-1	NA	TRBV20-1	few	TGCAGTGCTCCGGGGCGTTTTGTCTACAATGAGCAGTTCTTC	CSAPGRFVYNEQFF
TRBJ2-5	NA	TRBV30	NA	TGTGCCTGGAGTGTTGGCGGAGAAGAGACCCAGTACTTC	CAWSVGGEETQYF
TRBJ2-5	TRBD2	TRBV5-1	NA	TGCGCCAGCAGCTTGGGGACTAGCTCGATTGGGGAGACCCAGTACTTC	CASSLGTSSIGETQYF
TRBJ1-3	NA	TRBV5-1	NA	TGCGCCAGCAGCTTGGGTGGCAGCGACTCTGGAAACACCATATATTTT	CASSLGGSDSGNTIYF
TRBJ2-1	NA	TRBV10-2	NA	TGCGCCAGCGTGTCCCGCGGGAAGGGGGGATCCTACAATGAGCAGTTCTTC	CASVSRGKGGSYNEQFF
TRBJ1-5	NA	TRBV29-1	many	TGCAGCGTTGACGTCAGGAAATTAGACAGACGGGGAAATCAGCCCCAGCATTTT	CSVDVRKLDRRGNQPQHF
TRBJ2-2	TRBD1	TRBV7-8	many	TGTGCCAGCAGCCGGGACAGGGGGCTGGCCGGGGAGCTGTTTTTT	CASSRDRGLAGELFF
TRBJ2-7	NA	TRBV30	few	TGTGCCTGGAGTGAACACAGGGGAGGAGTGTCCTACGAGCAGTACTTC	CAWSEHRGGVSYEQYF
TRBJ1-5	NA	TRBV4-2	NA	TGTGCCAGCAGCCAAGTAAAAGATAGCAATCAGCCCCAGCATTTT	CASSQVKDSNQPQHF
TRBJ2-2	NA	TRBV20-1	many	TGCAGTGCCAGCGGTTTCCCGGGGACCGGGGAGCTGTTTTTT	CSASGFPGTGELFF
TRBJ2-5	NA	TRBV9	NA	TGTGCCAGCAGCGCTAGGGAGTCCCAAGAGACCCAGTACTTC	CASSARESQETQYF
TRBJ2-1	NA	TRBV10-3	many	TGTGCCATCAAGGATGGAGGCAGCGTACAGAATGAGCAGTTCTTC	CAIKDGGSVQNEQFF
TRBJ1-1	NA	TRBV12-3/TRBV12-4	few	TGTGCCAGCACCCCAAATATAGGGGGCACTGAAGCTTTCTTT	CASTPNIGGTEAFF
TRBJ2-1	NA	TRBV5-1	few	TGCGCCAGCAGCTTGGGGGACTGGGATTACAATGAGCAGTTCTTC	CASSLGDWDYNEQFF
TRBJ1-1	TRBD1	TRBV29-1	few	TGCAGCGTTGTAGTGACAGGGTCTGAAGCTTTCTTT	CSVVVTGSEAFF
TRBJ1-5	TRBD1	TRBV2	NA	TGTGCCAGCAGTAAGACAGGGGGCCGAAATCAGCCCCAGCATTTT	CASSKTGGRNQPQHF
TRBJ1-5	NA	TRBV20-1	few	TGCAGTGCCGGGAGACTGCTCAATCAGCCCCAGCATTTT	CSAGRLLNQPQHF
TRBJ1-1	NA	TRBV7-2	many	TGTGCCAGCAGCTTCAGGACCGGGGCGGCTTTCTTT	CASSFRTGAAFF
TRBJ2-5	TRBD2	TRBV29-1	NA	TGCAGCGTTGACGGACGGGAGGCAGAGACCCAGTACTTC	CSVDGREAETQYF
TRBJ2-4	NA	TRBV6-6	NA	TGTGCCAGCAGTTACCCAGCGGCGGAAGGTAACATTCAGTACTTC	CASSYPAAEGNIQYF
TRBJ1-1	NA	TRBV19	NA	TGTGCCAGTCAAAATATGCTAGGGCCGAACACTGAAGCTTTCTTT	CASQNMLGPNTEAFF
TRBJ2-4	NA	TRBV28	many	TGTGCCAGCAGTTTACCCTGGAACATTCAGTACTTC	CASSLPWNIQYF
TRBJ2-3	NA	TRBV5-4	few	TGTGCCAGCAGTTTCCGGGTGAGGGAGCACACAGATACGCAGTATTTT	CASSFRVREHTDTQYF
TRBJ1-4	NA	TRBV28	NA	TGTGCCAGCAGTCCCAGAAATGAAAAACTGTTTTTT	CASSPRNEKLFF
TRBJ1-6	NA	TRBV15	NA	TGTGCCACCACACAGGACCGATCACCCCTCCACTTT	CATTQDRSPLHF
TRBJ2-5	TRBD1	TRBV19	NA	TGTGCCAGTAGTCATCTAGGACAGGGGCAAGAGACCCAGTACTTC	CASSHLGQGQETQYF
TRBJ2-1	NA	TRBV5-5	many	TGTGCCAGCAGCTTGGCGGGTTATGAGCAGTTCTTC	CASSLAGYEQFF
TRBJ2-5	NA	TRBV12-5	many	TGTGCTAGTGGGAGGGACAACCAAGAGACCCAGTACTTC	CASGRDNQETQYF
TRBJ1-1	NA	TRBV18	many	TGTGCCAGCTCACCGGCCCTGAACACTGAAGCTTTCTTT	CASSPALNTEAFF
TRBJ2-5	NA	TRBV20-1	many	TGCAGTGCTAGAGATTATTGGGGCCAAGAGACCCAGTACTTC	CSARDYWGQETQYF
TRBJ1-4	TRBD1	TRBV3-1	NA	TGTGCCAGCAGCCACCGGGACAGGAGGGAAAAACTGTTTTTT	CASSHRDRREKLFF
TRBJ2-3	TRBD2	TRBV4-3	many	TGCGCCAGCAGCCAAGGGGCTAGCGGGTTTAGCACAGATACGCAGTATTTT	CASSQGASGFSTDTQYF
TRBJ1-1	NA	TRBV20-1	few	TGCAGTGCCAGAACAACAACCAGGGGTCTCACTGAAGCTTTCTTT	CSARTTTRGLTEAFF
TRBJ2-2	TRBD2	TRBV6-5	few	TGTGCCAGCACCAGACTAGCGGGGGGCCCTTGGCTGTTTTTT	CASTRLAGGPWLFF
TRBJ2-1	NA	TRBV5-4	few	TGTGCCAGCAGCTTGCCGGAAGGTGAGCAGTTCTTC	CASSLPEGEQFF
TRBJ1-3	NA	TRBV4-3	many	TGCGCCAGCAGCCAAGAGCTCGCCGGGGACACCATATATTTT	CASSQELAGDTIYF
TRBJ1-1	NA	TRBV6-2/TRBV6-3	few	TGTGCCAGCAGATGGGCCGGGACATTGAACACTGAAGCTTTCTTT	CASRWAGTLNTEAFF
TRBJ2-7	NA	TRBV7-2	many	TGTGCCAGCAGCCCGGACCCCTCCAACGAGCAGTACTTC	CASSPDPSNEQYF
TRBJ2-7	TRBD2	TRBV20-1	many	TGCAGTGTTACGGGACTAGCGGGGGGAGTTGGCGAGCAGTACTTC	CSVTGLAGGVGEQYF
TRBJ2-3	TRBD1	TRBV4-1	NA	TGCGCCAGCAGCCATCCGGGACAGGGCTCAGATACGCAGTATTTT	CASSHPGQGSDTQYF
TRBJ1-4	NA	TRBV20-1	few	TGCAGTGCTGCTGGCCGAAATGAAAAACTGTTTTTT	CSAAGRNEKLFF
TRBJ2-6	TRBD1	TRBV18	NA	TGTGCCAGCTCAACCCGGGACAGGGGGCTTCGTGGGGCCAACGTCCTGACTTTC	CASSTRDRGLRGANVLTF